This T cell receptor beta chain was recovered during a study of T cell responses to AZD1222 COVID-19 vaccine. Method: immunoSEQ multiplex PCR; TCRdb's copy keeps in-frame clones and lacks some. The sample shows 150,000 to 200,000 clones, 87% of them seen only once. The sequence derives from an adult in good health. Specimen: peripheral blood, collected on day 0 of AZD1222 vaccination.

CDR3 sequence (DNA): TGTGCCAGCAGCTTAGGGGGCGCGGCCGAGCAGTACTTC. Its translation: CASSLGGAAEQYF. This chain uses TRBV7-8 with TRBJ2-7, with D maybe TRBD1 (5 bases). The CDR3 has 13 amino acids. The V and J ends lost 1 base and 6 bases respectively, with 10 bases between them. CDR1 and CDR2 from the germline V gene are SGHVS and FQNEAQ.